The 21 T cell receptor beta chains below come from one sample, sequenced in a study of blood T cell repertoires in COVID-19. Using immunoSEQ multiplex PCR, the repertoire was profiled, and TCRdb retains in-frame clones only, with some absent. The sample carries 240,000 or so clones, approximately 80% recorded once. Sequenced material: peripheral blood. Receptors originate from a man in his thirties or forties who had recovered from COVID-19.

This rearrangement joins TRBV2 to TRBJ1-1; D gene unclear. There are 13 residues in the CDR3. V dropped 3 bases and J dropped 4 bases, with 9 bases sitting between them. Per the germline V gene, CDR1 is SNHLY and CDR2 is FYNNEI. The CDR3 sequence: CASSEGGLTEAFF. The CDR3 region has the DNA TGTGCCAGCAGTGAGGGAGGTCTCACTGAAGCTTTCTTT.

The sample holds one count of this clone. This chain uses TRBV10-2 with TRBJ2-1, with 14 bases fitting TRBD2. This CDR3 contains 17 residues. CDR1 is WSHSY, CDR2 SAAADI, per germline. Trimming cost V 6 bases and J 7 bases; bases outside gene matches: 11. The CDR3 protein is CASRENAGTSGGNEQFF. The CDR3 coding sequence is TGCGCCAGCAGAGAAAATGCCGGGACTAGCGGGGGTAATGAGCAGTTCTTC.

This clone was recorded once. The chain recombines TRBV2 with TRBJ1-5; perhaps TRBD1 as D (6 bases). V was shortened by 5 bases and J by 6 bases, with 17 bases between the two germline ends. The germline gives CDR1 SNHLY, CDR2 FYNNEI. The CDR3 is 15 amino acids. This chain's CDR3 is CASSLGQGLFQPQHF. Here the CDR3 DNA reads TGTGCCAGCAGTCTCGGGCAGGGGCTATTTCAGCCCCAGCATTTT.

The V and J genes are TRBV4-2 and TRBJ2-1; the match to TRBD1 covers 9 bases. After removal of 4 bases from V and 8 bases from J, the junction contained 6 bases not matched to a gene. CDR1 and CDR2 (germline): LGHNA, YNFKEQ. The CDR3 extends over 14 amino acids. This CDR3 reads CASSRGDRVDEQFF. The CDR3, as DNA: TGTGCCAGCAGCCGAGGGGACAGGGTCGATGAGCAGTTCTTC.

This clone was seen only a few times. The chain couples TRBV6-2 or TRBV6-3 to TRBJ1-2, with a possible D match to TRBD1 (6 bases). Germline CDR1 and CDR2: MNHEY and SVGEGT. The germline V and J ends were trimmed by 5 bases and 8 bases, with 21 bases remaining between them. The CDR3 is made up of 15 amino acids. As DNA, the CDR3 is TGTGCCAGCAGTCATGACAGGACCTATCTTCCAGGCTACACCTTC. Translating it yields CASSHDRTYLPGYTF.

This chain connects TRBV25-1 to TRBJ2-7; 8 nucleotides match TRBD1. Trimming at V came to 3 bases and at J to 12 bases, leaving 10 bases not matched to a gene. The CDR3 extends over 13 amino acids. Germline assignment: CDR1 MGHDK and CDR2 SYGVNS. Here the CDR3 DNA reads TGTGCCAGCAGTGAGGGCGGACAGGGTTTATTGTACTTC. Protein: CASSEGGQGLLYF.

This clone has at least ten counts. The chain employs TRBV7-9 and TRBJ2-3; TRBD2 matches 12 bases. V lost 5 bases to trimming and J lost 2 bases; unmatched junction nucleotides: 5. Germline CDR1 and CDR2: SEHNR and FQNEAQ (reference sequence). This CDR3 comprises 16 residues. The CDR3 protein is CASSQTSGGYTDTQYF. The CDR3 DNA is TGTGCCAGCAGCCAGACTAGCGGGGGATACACAGATACGCAGTATTTT.

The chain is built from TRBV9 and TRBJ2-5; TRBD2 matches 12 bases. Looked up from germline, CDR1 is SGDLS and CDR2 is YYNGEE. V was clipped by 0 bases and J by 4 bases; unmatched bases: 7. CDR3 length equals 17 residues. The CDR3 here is CASSVGASGGARETQYF. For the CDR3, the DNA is TGTGCCAGCAGCGTAGGCGCTAGCGGGGGGGCTCGAGAGACCCAGTACTTC.

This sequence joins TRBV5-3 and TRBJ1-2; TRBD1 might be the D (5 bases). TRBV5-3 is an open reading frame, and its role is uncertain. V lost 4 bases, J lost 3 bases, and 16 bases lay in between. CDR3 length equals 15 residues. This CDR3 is CARSLVGEEDYGYTF. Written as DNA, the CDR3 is TGTGCCAGAAGCCTGGTGGGGGAGGAGGACTATGGCTACACCTTC.

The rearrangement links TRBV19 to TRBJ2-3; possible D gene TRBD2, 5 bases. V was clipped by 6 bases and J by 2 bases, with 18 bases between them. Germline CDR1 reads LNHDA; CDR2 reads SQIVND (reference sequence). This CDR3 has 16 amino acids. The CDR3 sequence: CASRPRGDPPTDTQYF. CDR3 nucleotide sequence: TGTGCCAGTAGACCCCGGGGAGACCCTCCCACAGATACGCAGTATTTT.

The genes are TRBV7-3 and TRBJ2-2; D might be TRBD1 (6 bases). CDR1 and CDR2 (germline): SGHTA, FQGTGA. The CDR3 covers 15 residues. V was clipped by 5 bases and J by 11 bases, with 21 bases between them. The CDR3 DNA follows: TGTGCCAGCAGCCCAACCACAGGGCTGGTCGGCGAGCTGTTTTTT. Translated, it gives CASSPTTGLVGELFF.

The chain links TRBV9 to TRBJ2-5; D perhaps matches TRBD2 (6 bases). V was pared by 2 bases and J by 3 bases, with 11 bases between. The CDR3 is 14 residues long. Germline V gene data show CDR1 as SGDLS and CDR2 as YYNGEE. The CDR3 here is CASSVGGMEETQYF. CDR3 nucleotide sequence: TGTGCCAGCAGCGTCGGGGGAATGGAAGAGACCCAGTACTTC.

This chain's CDR3 is CATSIPRGSGNTIYF. CDR3 in DNA: TGTGCCACCAGCATCCCGAGGGGGTCTGGAAACACCATATATTTT. This chain connects TRBV15 to TRBJ1-3, with D possibly being TRBD1 (6 bases). The CDR3 is 15 amino acids. V was trimmed by 4 bases and J by 1 base, leaving 11 bases between them. In germline, CDR1 is LNHNV, CDR2 YYDKDF (reference sequence).

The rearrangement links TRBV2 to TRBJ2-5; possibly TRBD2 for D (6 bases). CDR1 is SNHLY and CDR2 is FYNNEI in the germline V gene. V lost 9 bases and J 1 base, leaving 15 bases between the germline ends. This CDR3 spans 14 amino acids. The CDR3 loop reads CASRRAGSQETQYF. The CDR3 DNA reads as TGTGCCAGTCGGAGGGCGGGTAGCCAAGAGACCCAGTACTTC.

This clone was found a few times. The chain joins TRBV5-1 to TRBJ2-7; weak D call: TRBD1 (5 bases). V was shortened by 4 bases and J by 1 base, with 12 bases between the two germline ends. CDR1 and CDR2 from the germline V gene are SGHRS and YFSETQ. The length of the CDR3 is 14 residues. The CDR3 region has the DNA TGCGCCAGCAGCCCGCGACCAGGGTCCTACGAGCAGTACGTC. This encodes CASSPRPGSYEQYV.

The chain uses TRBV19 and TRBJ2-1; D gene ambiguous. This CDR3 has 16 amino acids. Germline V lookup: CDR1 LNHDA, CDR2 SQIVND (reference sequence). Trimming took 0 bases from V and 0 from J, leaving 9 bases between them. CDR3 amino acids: CASSIDLGFSYNEQFF. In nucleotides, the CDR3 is TGTGCCAGTAGTATAGATCTCGGGTTCTCCTACAATGAGCAGTTCTTC.

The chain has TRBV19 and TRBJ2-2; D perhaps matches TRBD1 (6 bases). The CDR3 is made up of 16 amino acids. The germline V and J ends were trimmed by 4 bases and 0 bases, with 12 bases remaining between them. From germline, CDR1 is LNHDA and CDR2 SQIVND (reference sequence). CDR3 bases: TGTGCCAGTAGTAGGGAGACAGGATCGAACACCGGGGAGCTGTTTTTT. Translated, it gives CASSRETGSNTGELFF.

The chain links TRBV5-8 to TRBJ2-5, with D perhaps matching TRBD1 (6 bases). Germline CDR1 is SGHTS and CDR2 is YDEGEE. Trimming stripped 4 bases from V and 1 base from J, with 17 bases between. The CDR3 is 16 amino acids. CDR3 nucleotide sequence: TGTGCCAGCAGCCACCCTCTCAGGACAGTCCAAGAGACCCAGTACTTC. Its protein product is CASSHPLRTVQETQYF.

CDR3 in amino acids: CASSTGQASNQPQHF. The CDR3 bases are TGTGCCAGCAGCACCGGACAGGCCAGCAATCAGCCCCAGCATTTT. The genes are TRBV6-6 and TRBJ1-5; 7 bases align to TRBD1. The CDR3 runs 15 residues. V dropped 6 bases and J dropped 1; count of bases not matched to a gene: 6. CDR1 is MNHNY and CDR2 is SVGAGI in the germline V gene (reference sequence).

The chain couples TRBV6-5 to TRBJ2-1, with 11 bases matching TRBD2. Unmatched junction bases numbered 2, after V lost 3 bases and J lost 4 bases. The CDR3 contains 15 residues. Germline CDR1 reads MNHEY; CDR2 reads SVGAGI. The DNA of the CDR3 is TGTGCCAGCAGTTATACTAGCGGGGGTTACAATGAGCAGTTCTTC. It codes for CASSYTSGGYNEQFF.

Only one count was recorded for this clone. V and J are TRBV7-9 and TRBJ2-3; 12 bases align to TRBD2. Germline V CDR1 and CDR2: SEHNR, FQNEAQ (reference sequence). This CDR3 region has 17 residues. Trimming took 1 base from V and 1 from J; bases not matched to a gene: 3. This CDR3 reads CASSLGLAGAGTDTQYF. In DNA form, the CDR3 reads TGTGCCAGCAGCTTAGGACTAGCGGGGGCCGGCACAGATACGCAGTATTTT.